The clone carrying this T cell receptor (beta chain) showed up just a few times. Antigen specificity is unknown. With 2 bases removed from V and 1 base from J, the gap between germline ends came to 9 bases. This CDR3 region has 15 residues. Germline CDR1 reads SGHTA; CDR2 reads FQGNSA. The data originate from a study of beta chain features in type 1 diabetes. Study conclusions and caveats: Type 1 diabetes patients showed fewer insertions and more deletions at VDJ junctions. Relative to healthy donors, patients appeared to have naive, central memory and Treg TCRB repertoires that were more similar.

As every portion of the isolated RNA was reverse transcribed, the sequencing read expressed TCRB transcripts. Some clones are missing from TCRdb's copy, which holds only in-frame ones; the method was immunoSEQ multiplex PCR. The sample contains approximately 170,000 clones, roughly 9.1% of which appear only once. This sequence joins TRBV7-2 and TRBJ1-5; no clear D. Material: central memory CD4+ T cells from blood. This clonotype was obtained from a woman between 18 and 30 years old in good health. Here the CDR3 DNA reads TGTGCCAGCAGCTTATGGCGGGTAAGCAATCAGCCCCAGCATTTT. Amino acids: CASSLWRVSNQPQHF.